This T cell receptor beta chain was identified in a study of human T cells and chemical hapten exposure. Deletions cut 2 bases from V and 5 bases from J, with 9 bases between. CDR1 is SGHVS and CDR2 is FNYEAQ in the germline V gene. CDR3 length equals 13 residues. This clonotype was detected many times. The target antigen is unknown. Study findings and constraints: DPC sensitization produced no change in TCRs with frequency above 1 in 1000.

Documented time point: patch test 1, 2 weeks after DPC sensitization. Regarding treatment: therapeutic diphenylcyclopropenone sensitization with weekly scalp DPC. TCRdb called the RACE reads again in MiXCR, with one record for every CDR3 protein. The table records about 120,000 distinct CDR3 sequences, roughly 12% of them present only once. The sequences come from whole blood, collected in connection with sensitization to the hapten diphenylcyclopropenone (DPC). This rearrangement joins TRBV7-6 to TRBJ2-5; D not certain. The source is a woman in her fifties or sixties with alopecia areata. Some clones in this sample may be carry-over from other donors' samples. CDR3 DNA sequence: TGTGCCAGCAGCTTACAGACCAGCGAGACCCAGTACTTC. Translation: CASSLQTSETQYF.